This TCR beta chain was recovered during a study of shared clonotypes between healthy human individuals. Study conclusions and caveats: In several donors, roughly 5.2% of naive CD4 clonotypes appeared in common. Clonotypes shared by all four sorted-subset donors had higher generation probabilities than non-shared clonotypes.

In the source study's methods: Because ImmunoSEQ provided only junction sequences with no quality scores, the filtering differed. The method was immunoSEQ multiplex PCR; TCRdb's version includes in-frame clones alone and lacks a portion of them. V and J calls and clone size are copied from that table; D and trimming were computed from the DNA. The table shows roughly 2.2 million clones, with just over 90% occurring only once. The donor cohort consisted entirely of Caucasian adults residing in Nashville, Tennessee. A single count supports this clone. No antigen is known for it. Germline CDR1 reads MGHRA; CDR2 reads YSYEKL. The CDR3 loop spans 16 amino acids. The V gene lost 4 bases and the J gene lost 2 bases, with 16 bases spanning the gap.

The receptor's source is a man aged 18 to 30 in good health. Some clones in this sample may be carry-over from other donors' samples. The chain carries TRBV4-1 and TRBJ2-3; tentatively, D is TRBD1 (5 bases). The sample was naive CD4+ T cells from PBMCs. Subset meaning: CD45RA+ positively selected. Written as DNA, the CDR3 is TGCGCCAGCAGCCCCTTAGGGGCGGAGTTCACAGATACGCAGTATTTT. Its protein product is CASSPLGAEFTDTQYF.